This T cell receptor (beta chain) comes out of a study of identical twins. Findings of the study overall: Abundant beta clonotypes from cord blood bore fewer insertions; memory repertoires lacked this pattern. Cross-sectional statistical analysis was relied on for the conclusions, without the same donors being followed. Out-of-frame beta sequences exhibited a weaker degree of excess twin sharing.

TCRdb re-called the 5' RACE reads through MiXCR, storing one row per CDR3 protein. The sample holds 200,000 to 300,000 distinct CDR3 sequences, 10% to 13% seen once. This clonotype occurred many times. The antigen is not known. This clonotype originated in a man aged 50 or older in good health. Source material: memory T cells sorted from blood.

The CDR3 DNA reads TGTGCCAGCAGCGTAGATATGAGCGGAACCAGCTCCTACGAGCAGTACTTC. This encodes CASSVDMSGTSSYEQYF. The genes are TRBV9 and TRBJ2-7; D is perhaps TRBD2 (5 bases). Germline CDR1 reads SGDLS; CDR2 reads YYNGEE. The CDR3 is 17 amino acids. Trimming left V 0 bases short and J 0 bases short, with 16 bases between. The full variable domain, completed using reference TRBV9 and TRBJ2-7, is DSGVTQTPKHLITATGQRVTLRCSPRSGDLSVYWYQQSLDQGLQFLIQYYNGEERAKGNILERFSAQQFPDLHSELNLSSLELGDSALYFCASSVDMSGTSSYEQYFGPGTRLTVT.